Detailed here is one TCR beta chain. The source of the sample is a study of blood T cell repertoires in COVID-19. Study information: The United States, Italy and Spain supplied acute and convalescent COVID-19 samples. T cells, B-cell-depleted T cells, or PBMCs provided the cDNA or gDNA that served as material.

Under the authors' procedure: Reference gene primers were amplified, and this amplification served to estimate nucleated cell counts. Produced via immunoSEQ multiplex PCR; TCRdb's table is partial and in-frame only. For V, J and clone size, that table is used; D and trimming come from the DNA. The sample holds hundreds of thousands of clones; over 75% are singletons and the top ten take about an eighth. Germline V gene data show CDR1 as GTSNPN and CDR2 as SVGIG (reference sequence). V was clipped by 8 bases and J by 4 bases, with 20 bases between them. CDR3 length equals 14 residues. This chain connects TRBV30 to TRBJ1-2, with D uncertain. Input material: peripheral blood. This clonotype was sampled from a human donor in a cohort sampled during active COVID-19. The CDR3 loop is CARAHPQARYGYTF. The CDR3 nucleotides read TGTGCCCGTGCTCACCCCCAGGCCCGCTATGGCTACACCTTC.